This T cell receptor beta chain appears in the sequencing data of a study of T-cell memory formation after mild COVID-19. Concerning this clonotype: The antigen remains unidentified.

V shed 7 bases and J 10 bases; nucleotides not matched to a gene: 5. From germline, CDR1 is SGHAT and CDR2 FQNNGV. The CDR3 extends over 12 amino acids. Findings and caveats of the study: Cross-reactive memory seemingly joined, as some responding clones were found in pre-infection memory.

TCRdb recomputed calls from the 5' RACE reads with MiXCR, one row per CDR3 protein. The sample has nearly 350,000 distinct CDR3 sequences; around 13% are singletons. The chain combines TRBV11-2 with TRBJ2-1; 9 bases line up with TRBD2. Sequencing was performed on PBMCs or a T cell subset sorted from them (not recorded which). This sequence originates from a young man who had mild COVID-19 (a few samples of this study predate the infection). Cell type and time point are not known. For the CDR3, the DNA is TGTGCCAGCACCCAAAGCGGGGGGGAGCAGTTCTTC. Translating gives CASTQSGGEQFF.